Listed below are T cell receptor beta chains from one sample, sequenced in a study of T cells in Graves' hyperthyroidism and ophthalmopathy. Via MiXCR, TCRdb re-called the multiplex PCR reads, giving one row per CDR3 protein. Here the sample spans 300,000 to 350,000 distinct CDR3 sequences, 21% being singletons. Sequencing was carried out using blood. The source is a woman aged 45-60 years with Graves' hyperthyroidism. CDR3s include the opening cysteine and the closing phenylalanine or tryptophan. Clone size is not always given. Where it is, it says once, few, many or a class for expanded clones.

abundance: few; v_gene: TRBV4-1; CDR3aa: CASSQERTGPSYEQYF
abundance: many; v_gene: TRBV12-3/TRBV12-4; CDR3aa: CASSPPGHANTEAFF
abundance: .; v_gene: TRBV5-1; CDR3aa: CASSLGTGLSNEQFF
abundance: .; v_gene: TRBV9; CDR3aa: CASSPGLAGGNGEQFF
abundance: .; v_gene: TRBV6-2/TRBV6-3; CDR3aa: CVSEDTQYF
abundance: few; v_gene: TRBV6-1; CDR3aa: CASSEAGAGTQYF
abundance: once; v_gene: TRBV29-1; CDR3aa: CSVRGTGVYNEQFF
abundance: few; v_gene: TRBV12-3/TRBV12-4; CDR3aa: CASSLGSLAKNIQYF
abundance: many; v_gene: TRBV6-2/TRBV6-3; CDR3aa: CASSYSRTATNEKLFF
abundance: many; v_gene: TRBV27; CDR3aa: CASKPLFGPDYEQYF
abundance: many; v_gene: TRBV7-9; CDR3aa: CASRPTPGTGELFF
abundance: few; v_gene: TRBV7-9; CDR3aa: CASSSLLNEELFF
abundance: few; v_gene: TRBV12-3/TRBV12-4; CDR3aa: CASSPQGTSGETQYF
abundance: many; v_gene: TRBV18; CDR3aa: CASSPPRDRVIEQFF
abundance: many; v_gene: TRBV10-1; CDR3aa: CAREDGEAFF
abundance: once; v_gene: TRBV28; CDR3aa: CASSLQGGETEAFF
abundance: many; v_gene: TRBV3-1; CDR3aa: CASSQAAGGPFEQYF
abundance: many; v_gene: TRBV7-2; CDR3aa: CASSLGGVRKPQHF
abundance: .; v_gene: TRBV7-2; CDR3aa: CANSYRRERGYTF
abundance: .; v_gene: TRBV28; CDR3aa: CASSKGQGAYQETQYF
abundance: many; v_gene: TRBV2; CDR3aa: CASSEVGHHNSPLHF
abundance: many; v_gene: TRBV11-1; CDR3aa: CASTGSDGYTF
abundance: many; v_gene: TRBV3-1; CDR3aa: CASSQDNSYTDTQYF
abundance: few; v_gene: TRBV9; CDR3aa: CASKVVMNAEAFF
abundance: few; v_gene: TRBV7-2; CDR3aa: CASSQKGWGIRNTEAFF
abundance: .; v_gene: TRBV3-1; CDR3aa: CASSQDPRPGNEQFF